Following are 14 T cell receptor beta chains from one sample sequenced in a study of T-cell memory formation after mild COVID-19. TCRdb itself ran the 5' RACE reads through MiXCR, one entry per CDR3 protein. The data hold roughly 170,000 distinct CDR3 sequences, with approximately 18% observed a single time. The sample was PBMCs or a T cell subset sorted from them (not recorded which). The receptors were gathered from a man between 18 and 35 years old who had mild COVID-19 (a few samples of this study predate the infection). Cell type and time point are not known.

A few counts support this clonotype. This sequence joins TRBV7-3 and TRBJ2-7; 13 nucleotides match TRBD2. Germline lookup yields CDR1 SGHTA and CDR2 FQGTGA. The ends lost 5 bases at V and 2 bases at J; junction bases unmatched: 3. The CDR3 length is 15 residues. The CDR3 DNA sequence: TGTGCCAGCAGCCCCGGACTAGCGGGGGCCTACGAGCAGTACTTC. It is translated as CASSPGLAGAYEQYF. The full variable domain, completed using reference TRBV7-3 and TRBJ2-7, is GAGVSQTPSNKVTEKGKYVELRCDPISGHTALYWYRQSLGQGPEFLIYFQGTGAADDSGLPNDRFFAVRPEGSVSTLKIQRTERGDSAVYLCASSPGLAGAYEQYFGPGTRLTVT.

This clonotype has just one count. CDR3 amino acids: CASRRGTELVSYNSPLHF. DNA of the CDR3: TGTGCCAGCAGACGAGGGACGGAACTGGTTTCCTATAATTCACCCCTCCACTTT. This chain connects TRBV7-8 to TRBJ1-6; D may be TRBD1 (5 bases). Per the germline V gene, CDR1 is SGHVS and CDR2 is FQNEAQ. Trimming left V 6 bases short and J 1 base short, with 19 bases between. The CDR3 runs to 18 residues.

This clonotype was found a few times. The J gene is TRBJ1-1, the V gene TRBV12-3 or TRBV12-4; a weak D match, TRBD1 (5 bases). This CDR3 has 14 amino acids. V was pared by 2 bases and J by 3 bases, with 10 bases between. CDR3 sequence (DNA): TGTGCCAGCAGTTTATCAGGGAGGGACACTGAAGCTTTCTTT. Translating it yields CASSLSGRDTEAFF.

This clonotype was found many times. The genes are TRBV7-7 and TRBJ2-3; 7 nucleotides match TRBD1. The V and J ends lost 4 bases and 3 bases, in that order; junction bases with no gene match: 4. The germline V gene has CDR1 SSHAT and CDR2 FNYEAQ (reference sequence). This CDR3 comprises 14 residues. This CDR3 reads CASSSGQATDTQYF. CDR3 nucleotides: TGTGCCAGCAGCTCCGGACAGGCTACAGATACGCAGTATTTT.

This clonotype appeared many times. The chain uses TRBV5-1 and TRBJ2-1; D gene ambiguous. The CDR3 loop spans 13 amino acids. V lost 1 base and J 5 bases, leaving 7 bases between the germline ends. The germline gives CDR1 SGHRS, CDR2 YFSETQ. DNA for the CDR3: TGCGCCAGCAGCTTGAGTAGGGACAATGAGCAGTTCTTC. Its translation is CASSLSRDNEQFF.

The chain carries TRBV6-6 and TRBJ1-1; D ambiguous. The CDR3 runs 13 residues. Deletions cut 11 bases from V and 4 bases from J, with 17 bases between. Germline-derived CDR1 and CDR2 are MNHNY and SVGAGI (reference sequence). The CDR3 here is CAGSLERPTEAFF. DNA for the CDR3: TGTGCCGGCTCCTTAGAACGCCCCACTGAAGCTTTCTTT.

This clonotype appeared many times. This chain connects TRBV6-2 or TRBV6-3 to TRBJ2-6, with D possibly TRBD1 on 5 matching bases. Germline V gene lookup returns CDR1 MNHEY and CDR2 SVGEGT. Trimming removed 1 base at V and 2 bases at J, with 15 bases between. CDR3 size: 18 residues. In DNA form, the CDR3 reads TGTGCCAGCAGTTACTTCAGGGTGCTGAGGCCTGGGGCCAACGTCCTGACTTTC. Protein: CASSYFRVLRPGANVLTF.

This clonotype was detected ten times or more. The rearrangement links TRBV5-1 to TRBJ2-5; tentative D call: TRBD1 (6 bases). The CDR3 contains 16 residues. V was pared by 0 bases and J by 1 base, with 13 bases between. From germline, CDR1 is SGHRS and CDR2 YFSETQ. The CDR3 nucleotides read TGCGCCAGCAGCTTGGAAAAACAGGGTAGCCAAGAGACCCAGTACTTC. Its protein product is CASSLEKQGSQETQYF.

The sample holds a few counts of this clonotype. The chain links TRBV5-5 to TRBJ1-1; TRBD1 agrees at 8 bases. The CDR3 runs 15 residues. Germline loops: CDR1 SGHKS, CDR2 YYEKEE (reference sequence). The junction had 13 bases not matched to a gene; V was cut back by 4 bases and J by 8 bases. CDR3 sequence (DNA): TGTGCCAGCAGCCCTACCCCGACAGGGGAGTCAGAAGCTTTCTTT. Translating it yields CASSPTPTGESEAFF.

This clonotype has at least ten counts. The gene calls are TRBV4-2 and TRBJ1-5; no definite D call. Trimming pared 0 bases from V and 7 bases from J, leaving 10 bases between. The CDR3 totals 14 residues. CDR1 and CDR2 from the germline V gene are LGHNA and YNFKEQ. The CDR3 nucleotides are TGTGCCAGCAGCCAAGAGGAGGGAGCCCAGCCCCAGCATTTT. Amino acid sequence: CASSQEEGAQPQHF.

This clonotype was seen at least ten times. V and J are TRBV6-1 and TRBJ1-4; no reliable D call. Trimming shortened V by 5 bases and J by 4 bases, and 23 bases separated the two germline ends. Germline values: CDR1 MNHNS, CDR2 SASEGT. The CDR3 is 18 amino acids. The CDR3, as DNA: TGTGCCAGCAGTTGGGATTTTCGTTCGTCCGCCTTTAATGAAAAACTGTTTTTT. Amino acids: CASSWDFRSSAFNEKLFF.

Many counts were recorded for this clonotype. The genes are TRBV4-1 and TRBJ2-5; TRBD1 agrees at 9 bases. CDR3 length: 17 residues. J gave up 7 bases and V 1 base, and 13 bases lay outside the gene matches. Germline V gives CDR1 MGHRA, CDR2 YSYEKL. In DNA, the CDR3 is TGCGCCAGCAGCCAAGCGGGGACAGGGCCCTCAGGGTGGACCCAGTACTTC. This codes for CASSQAGTGPSGWTQYF.

The chain is built from TRBV7-2 and TRBJ2-1; the match to TRBD2 covers 8 bases. V lost 1 base to trimming and J lost 8 bases; unmatched junction nucleotides: 7. The CDR3 consists of 15 residues. Per the germline V gene, CDR1 is SGHTA and CDR2 is FQGNSA. The CDR3 DNA is TGTGCCAGCAGCTTAGTCGGTAGCGGGGCCTATGAGCAGTTCTTC. Encoded protein: CASSLVGSGAYEQFF.

This clonotype turned up a few times. This chain connects TRBV6-2 or TRBV6-3 to TRBJ2-7; D is unclear. CDR1 MNHEY and CDR2 SVGEGT come from the germline V gene. Trimming cost V 4 bases and J 4 bases, with 5 bases left between them. The CDR3 covers 11 residues. The CDR3 DNA sequence: TGTGCCAGCAGTTCCCGGTACGAGCAGTACTTC. Its translation is CASSSRYEQYF.